The TCR beta chain described here comes from a study of OX40 agonist ivuxolimab in advanced cancers. Study-wide context: The dose-escalation cohort had hepatocellular carcinoma, melanoma, renal cell or head and neck cancer. Participants averaged approximately 61 years of age (range about 23 to 80) and were around 83% male. Study results and caveats: Fewer expanded clones were found on average in CD4+ than in CD8+ T cells.

With baseline, cycle 4 day 1, and cycle 7 day 1 as timepoints, blood was sampled. Germline V gene lookup returns CDR1 MNHEY and CDR2 SVGAGI. The CDR3 extends over 14 amino acids. Trimming removed 0 bases from V and 10 bases from J; junction bases left unmatched: 7. Turning to this clone: Its target is not known.

Libraries were prepared by immunoSEQ multiplex PCR; TCRdb keeps only in-frame clonotypes and omits some of them. The table lists under 80,000 clones, 82% of them singletons. Source: CD4+ or CD8+ T cells sorted from blood, taken in a trial of the OX40 agonist ivuxolimab. V gene TRBV6-5 combines with J gene TRBJ1-1, with TRBD1 identical over 8 bases. The sequence came from an adult with an advanced solid tumor such as melanoma, head and neck, liver or kidney cancer. The CDR3 here is CASSYSHQGAAAFF. DNA for the CDR3: TGTGCCAGCAGTTACTCCCACCAGGGGGCGGCAGCTTTCTTT.